Each of the 30 T cell receptor beta chains below was sequenced from the same sample in a study of tumor and adjacent non-tumor tissue in lung cancer. A modified ARM-PCR protocol with three rounds of nested PCR amplified TCRbeta. One entry per CDR3 protein, called by TCRdb with MiXCR from the multiplex PCR reads. In the table there are 100,000 or so distinct CDR3 sequences, 75% to 85% of which are singletons. RNA was extracted from bulk tissue without any cell sorting. This non-tumor lung sample came from over 3 cm beyond the tumor edge. What was sequenced was distant non-tumor lung tissue. These receptors were obtained from a man in his sixties with small cell lung cancer.

The chain employs TRBV29-1 and TRBJ2-3, with D maybe TRBD2 (7 bases). CDR1 is SQVTM and CDR2 is ANQGSEA in the germline V gene. CDR3 length: 15 residues. CDR3 residues: CIVLTWGGGTATQYF. CDR3 nucleotides: TGCATCGTGTTAACCTGGGGGGGGGGCACAGCTACCCAGTATTTT.

The chain combines TRBV4-1 with TRBJ1-5; no firm D call. CDR1 and CDR2 from the germline V gene are MGHRA and YSYEKL. CDR3 size: 15 residues. The V end lost 7 bases, the J end lost 1 base, and 14 bases lay between the germline ends. The DNA for the CDR3 is TGCGCCAGCAATCAAGATTCGGCGAGCAATCAGCCCCAGCATTTT. It specifies CASNQDSASNQPQHF.

Note on this clonotype: The junction departs from the called germline gene at one end, perhaps through a read error. This chain links TRBV29-1 with TRBJ2-3; perhaps TRBD2 as D (6 bases). There are 11 residues in the CDR3. Germline lookup yields CDR1 SQVTM and CDR2 ANQGSEA. CDR3 loop: CSIAGWQTQYF. The CDR3 region has the DNA TGCAGCATTGCGGGGTGGCAAACGCAGTACTTT.

Worth noting for this clonotype: The junction departs from the called germline gene at one end, perhaps through a read error. V gene TRBV2 combines with J gene TRBJ1-1, with unresolved D. Germline V gives CDR1 SNHLY, CDR2 FYNNEI. This CDR3 contains 13 residues. The CDR3 DNA reads as TGTACCAGCAGTGAACACCTGATCACTGAAGCTTTCTTT. Translating gives CTSSEHLITEAFF.

With regard to this clonotype: Relative to the germline gene, one junction end is altered; a read error may explain this. The J gene is TRBJ1-2, the V gene TRBV29-1, with D perhaps matching TRBD1 (6 bases). This CDR3 is built from 14 residues. Germline V gives CDR1 SQVTM, CDR2 ANQGSEA. The CDR3 protein is CSVAQTGQVDGYAF. The CDR3 coding sequence is TGCAGCGTTGCTCAAACAGGGCAGGTAGATGGCTACGCCTTC.

The rearrangement uses TRBV29-1 and TRBJ2-1; D uncertain. The CDR3 is 15 residues long. Germline V gene sequence: CDR1 SQVTM, CDR2 ANQGSEA. DNA for the CDR3: TGCACCTACGCCGGTACAAACCTAATGTACAATGAGCAGTTCTTC. Residues: CTYAGTNLMYNEQFF.

As concerns this clonotype: A read error may be the cause here, since a much bigger clone is one base away. This is likely a read error, given that the CDR3 carries no conserved phenylalanine or tryptophan at its end. The J gene is TRBJ1-4, the V gene TRBV5-1; D remains unclear. Germline CDR1 SGHRS, CDR2 YFSETQ. This CDR3 comprises 14 residues. With 3 bases removed from V and 5 bases from J, the gap between germline ends came to 11 bases. The CDR3 DNA reads as TGCGCCAGCAGCTCCGGGTCTTCGAATGAAAAACTGTTTCTT. This sequence encodes CASSSGSSNEKLFL.

A remark on this clonotype: The CDR3 does not end in the conserved phenylalanine or tryptophan, so this is likely a read error. It is unclear where the CDR3 begins or ends on the DNA, so no DNA is shown, and the CDR3 is as TCRdb lists it. The chain employs TRBV12-3 or TRBV12-4 and TRBJ2-5; TRBD2 is taken as the D call from the table, unchecked against the DNA. The CDR3 has 13 residues if both end residues are counted. CDR3 loop: CASGIGGTVTQYS.

Turning to this clonotype: The conserved phenylalanine or tryptophan is not found at the CDR3 terminus, so this likely reflects a read error. The chain couples TRBV20-1 to TRBJ2-2; D unclear. The length of the CDR3 is 12 residues. Germline CDR1 and CDR2: DFQATT and SNEGSKA (reference sequence). CDR3 coding DNA: TGCAGTGCTAGAGAGGGCACCGAGGAGCTGTTTTGT. Encoded protein: CSAREGTEELFC.

For this clonotype: Because the CDR3 is missing its conserved closing phenylalanine or tryptophan, this is likely a read error. The chain carries TRBV5-4 and TRBJ2-2; tentatively, D is TRBD1 (8 bases). From germline, CDR1 is SGHNT and CDR2 YYREEE (reference sequence). Trimming stripped 4 bases from V and 4 bases from J, with 17 bases between. The length of the CDR3 is 16 residues. This CDR3 reads CASSPYNRGGTGELFL. The CDR3 DNA reads TGTGCCAGCAGCCCATACAACAGGGGGGGCACCGGGGAGCTGTTTCTT.

Notes on this clonotype: It is likely a read error, because the conserved phenylalanine at the end of the CDR3 is missing. This chain joins TRBV5-5 and TRBJ2-3; 11 bases are a match to TRBD2. CDR1 and CDR2 (germline): SGHKS, YYEKEE (reference sequence). The CDR3 runs 16 residues. The DNA of the CDR3 is TGTGCCAGCAGCTTGGAGCTAGCGGGAGGTCGGGATAAGCAGTATTAT. Encoded protein: CASSLELAGGRDKQYY.

V is TRBV10-3 and J is TRBJ1-2, with D possibly being TRBD1 (5 bases). CDR1 ENHRY and CDR2 SYGVKD come from the germline V gene. V was trimmed by 10 bases and J by 13 bases, leaving 19 bases between them. The CDR3 covers 11 residues. DNA for the CDR3: TGTGCCAGCGGGACGGATCAAAACTGCACCTTC. Translation: CASGTDQNCTF.

Remarks on this clonotype: At one boundary the junction diverges from the germline segment, which might be a read error. The chain joins TRBV11-2 to TRBJ2-1; 14 bases line up with TRBD2. The CDR3 sequence is 16 residues long. Per the germline V gene, CDR1 is SGHAT and CDR2 is FQNNGV. CDR3 in DNA: TGCGCCAGCAGCCCTAGACTAGCGGGAGGGCAATATGAGGAGCTCTTC. It translates to CASSPRLAGGQYEELF. Full variable domain (outside the CDR3, taken from reference TRBV11-2 and TRBJ2-1): EAGVAQSPRYKIIEKRQSVAFWCNPISGHATLYWYQQILGQGPKLLIQFQNNGVVDDSQLPKDRFSAERLKGVDSTLKIQPAKLEDSAVYLCASSPRLAGGQYEELFGPGTRLTVL.

Notes on this clonotype: Germline and junction disagree at one end, which may indicate a read error. The chain carries TRBV6-5 and TRBJ1-1; unclear D gene. This CDR3 is 13 amino acids long. Germline-derived CDR1 and CDR2 are MNHEY and SVGAGI. CDR3 loop: CASTTTTNTEAVF. CDR3 sequence (DNA): TGTGCCAGCACTACGACAACGAACACTGAAGCTGTCTTT.

Remarks on this clonotype: Relative to the germline gene, one junction end is altered; a read error may explain this. This chain connects TRBV2 to TRBJ1-1; D remains ambiguous. Germline CDR1 SNHLY, CDR2 FYNNEI. The CDR3 extends over 15 amino acids. For the CDR3, the DNA is TGTGTCAGCAGTGATCAGGAGGGAATGGGGACTGAAGCTTTCTTT. Translating gives CVSSDQEGMGTEAFF.

Concerning this clonotype: Since the CDR3 does not end with the conserved phenylalanine or tryptophan, this likely comes from a read error. This chain links TRBV20-1 with TRBJ2-3, with 15 bases identical to TRBD2. The CDR3 is 20 residues long. Germline CDR1 reads DFQATT; CDR2 reads SNEGSKA (reference sequence). V lost 0 bases and J lost 5; bases outside the gene matches: 15. CDR3: CSARDRDSRTSGRVEDTQYS. CDR3 in DNA: TGCAGTGCTAGAGATCGGGACAGCCGGACTAGCGGGAGGGTTGAAGATACGCAGTATTCT.

Relative to its sample, this clonotype is medium-sized (0.01 to 0.1%). The V call is TRBV11-2, the J call TRBJ2-7; TRBD2 matches 8 bases. The CDR3 is made up of 14 amino acids. With V trimmed by 5 bases and J by 3 bases, 6 bases remained unmatched. Germline V CDR1 and CDR2: SGHAT, FQNNGV. The CDR3 bases are TGTGCCAGCAGCATGGGACTAGGAGGCTACGAGCAGTACGTC. This gives the protein CASSMGLGGYEQYV.

On this clonotype: This could be a read error, since a much larger clone is one nucleotide away. The genes are TRBV28 and TRBJ1-1, with 8 positions matching TRBD1. The V gene's germline CDR1 is MDHEN and CDR2 SYDVKM. The CDR3 contains 15 residues. Here the CDR3 DNA reads TGTGTCAGCAGTCCCGGACAGGGAGGGATCACTGAAGCTTTCTTT. Its translation: CVSSPGQGGITEAFF.

In regard to this clonotype: The junction differs from germline at one of its ends, possibly a read error. Written as DNA, the CDR3 is TGTTCCAGCAGTCCCAACAGGGATGGTCAGTCCCAGCATTTT. This translates into CSSSPNRDGQSQHF. The genes are TRBV12-3 or TRBV12-4 and TRBJ1-5, with D possibly matching TRBD1 (6 bases). The CDR3 runs to 14 residues.

On this clonotype itself: A junction end diverges from the germline sequence, so it may reflect a read error. The V and J genes are TRBV11-2 and TRBJ2-1; D gene unclear. CDR3 length equals 16 residues. CDR1 SGHAT and CDR2 FQNNGV come from the germline V gene. CDR3 bases: TGTGCCAGCAGTCCCACTCCATCACTAATCTACATTGAGCAGTTCTTC. Protein product: CASSPTPSLIYIEQFF.

On this clonotype: An end of the junction does not agree with germline; a read error may underlie this. V is TRBV4-2 and J is TRBJ1-2; D not resolved. Germline loops: CDR1 LGHNA, CDR2 YNFKEQ. The length of the CDR3 is 15 residues. The CDR3 sequence: CANSQYDEGSYGYTF. The CDR3 bases are TGTGCCAACAGCCAATATGATGAGGGTAGCTATGGCTACACCTTC.

In this sample, this clonotype turned up a few times. A much larger clone lies a single base off, so this may be a read error. The rearrangement joins TRBV29-1 to TRBJ1-4, with D unclear. Trimming left V 5 bases short and J 3 bases short, with 13 bases between. CDR1 is SQVTM, CDR2 ANQGSEA, per germline. The CDR3 has 14 amino acids. CDR3 in amino acids: CSVSGSAANEKLFF. The CDR3 region has the DNA TGCAGCGTTTCGGGGTCTGCAGCTAATGAAAAACTGTTTTTT. The whole variable domain, remainder taken from reference TRBV29-1 and TRBJ1-4, is SAVISQKPSRDICQRGTSLTIQCQVDSQVTMMFWYRQQPGQSLTLIATANQGSEATYESGFVIDKFPISRPNLTFSTLTVSNMSPEDSSIYLCSVSGSAANEKLFFGSGTQLSVL.

This clonotype was detected only once. A read error is likely, as this CDR3 ends without the conserved phenylalanine or tryptophan. The chain employs TRBV29-1 and TRBJ2-2; 7 bases agree with TRBD2. Germline CDR1 reads SQVTM; CDR2 reads ANQGSEA. This CDR3 spans 13 amino acids. The CDR3 sequence is CNVWDYQTGELFI. For the CDR3, the DNA is TGCAACGTTTGGGACTATCAGACCGGGGAGCTGTTTATT.

This chain uses TRBV4-1 with TRBJ2-7; TRBD1 or TRBD2 may be the D gene (5 bases each). Germline V CDR1 and CDR2: MGHRA, YSYEKL. V lost 10 bases and J 3 bases, leaving 25 bases between the germline ends. The CDR3 is 16 amino acids. The CDR3 loop is CAISQAPGTAFYEQYF. The CDR3 bases are TGCGCCATCAGTCAAGCCCCAGGGACCGCTTTCTACGAGCAGTACTTC.

On this clonotype: This likely comes from a read error, as the CDR3 has no conserved phenylalanine or tryptophan at its end. The chain couples TRBV28 to TRBJ1-1; no reliable D call. Germline V gene lookup returns CDR1 MDHEN and CDR2 SYDVKM. The CDR3 sequence is 12 residues long. Trimming left V 8 bases short and J 8 bases short, with 15 bases between. CDR3 amino acids: CASALKAREAFS. CDR3 DNA: TGTGCCAGCGCCCTCAAGGCAAGGGAAGCTTTCTCT.

On this clonotype: Since no conserved phenylalanine or tryptophan closes the CDR3, a read error is the likely cause. This chain uses TRBV10-1 with TRBJ1-2; TRBD1 matches 10 bases. V shed 10 bases and J 7 bases; nucleotides not matched to a gene: 9. Germline values: CDR1 WNHNN, CDR2 SYGVQD (reference sequence). The CDR3 runs to 13 residues. Here the CDR3 DNA reads TGCGCCAACAGGGACAGGGGCAGGGGTGGCTACACCTTA. Residues: CANRDRGRGGYTL.

Concerning this clonotype: With a much larger clone just one base away, this may be a read error. The genes are TRBV2 and TRBJ2-1; 7 bases fit TRBD2. The trim removed 8 bases at V and 3 bases at J, leaving 10 bases unmatched. This CDR3 comprises 15 residues. Germline V gives CDR1 SNHLY, CDR2 FYNNEI. In nucleotides, the CDR3 is TGTGCCAGCGTGGCGCGGGAGCCACTCTACAATGAGCAGTTCTTC. Its translation: CASVAREPLYNEQFF.

In the case of this clonotype: Because the CDR3 is missing its conserved closing phenylalanine or tryptophan, this is likely a read error. No DNA is shown, since the ends of the CDR3 on it are uncertain; the CDR3 is the one TCRdb lists. J is TRBJ2-3 and V is TRBV10-2. The CDR3 spans 11 residues, counting both ends. Germline V gene sequence: CDR1 WSHSY, CDR2 SAAADI. CDR3 in amino acids: CASSNVNTRYL.

With respect to this clonotype: Compared with germline, one end of the junction differs, possibly owing to a read error. The CDR3 region has the DNA TGTGCCAGCAGTCAGGAAGGTCGGGACAGGGCCTACGAACAGTACTTC. Amino acids: CASSQEGRDRAYEQYF. This rearrangement joins TRBV28 to TRBJ2-7, with 9 bases aligning to TRBD1. This CDR3 is 16 amino acids long. CDR1 MDHEN and CDR2 SYDVKM come from the germline V gene.

About this clonotype itself: Here the CDR3 omits its conserved ending phenylalanine or tryptophan, so a read error is the likely source. The V and J genes are TRBV6-1 and TRBJ2-3, with D maybe TRBD2 (6 bases). Germline CDR1 is MNHNS and CDR2 is SASEGT. The CDR3 runs 18 residues. The V gene lost 5 bases and the J gene lost 11 bases, with 32 bases spanning the gap. This chain's CDR3 is CASSSLRAGLLGSEQQYY. DNA for the CDR3: TGTGCCAGCAGTTCCCTAAGGGCGGGACTCTTGGGCTCGGAGCAGCAGTATTAT.